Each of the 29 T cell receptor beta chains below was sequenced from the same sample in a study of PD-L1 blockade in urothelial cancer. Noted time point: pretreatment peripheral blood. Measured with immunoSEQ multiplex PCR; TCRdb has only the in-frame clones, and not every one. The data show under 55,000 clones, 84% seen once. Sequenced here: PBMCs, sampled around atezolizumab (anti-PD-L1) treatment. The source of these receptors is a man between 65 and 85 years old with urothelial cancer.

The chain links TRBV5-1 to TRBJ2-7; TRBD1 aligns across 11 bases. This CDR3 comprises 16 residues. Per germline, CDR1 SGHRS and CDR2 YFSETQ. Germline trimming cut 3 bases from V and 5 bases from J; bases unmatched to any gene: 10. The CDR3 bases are TGCGCCAGCAGCTGGACAGGGGGCTATATTCGGGACGAGCAGTACTTC. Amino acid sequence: CASSWTGGYIRDEQYF.

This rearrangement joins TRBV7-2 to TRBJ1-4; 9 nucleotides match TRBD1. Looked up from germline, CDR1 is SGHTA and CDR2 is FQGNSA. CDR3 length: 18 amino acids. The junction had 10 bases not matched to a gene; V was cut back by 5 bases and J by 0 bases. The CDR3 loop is CASSQTSRQGATNEKLFF. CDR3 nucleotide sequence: TGTGCCAGCAGCCAGACTTCGAGACAGGGGGCAACTAATGAAAAACTGTTTTTT.

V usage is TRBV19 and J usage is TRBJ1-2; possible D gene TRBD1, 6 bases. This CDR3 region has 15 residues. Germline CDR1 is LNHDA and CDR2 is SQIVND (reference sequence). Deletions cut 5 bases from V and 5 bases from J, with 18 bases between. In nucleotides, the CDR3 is TGTGCCAGTAGTCCTACTCCCCGGGACAAGTATGGCTACACCTTC. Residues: CASSPTPRDKYGYTF.

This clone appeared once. The CDR3 reads CATSRDRQGGQPQHF. In DNA form, the CDR3 reads TGTGCCACCAGCAGAGATAGGCAGGGTGGCCAGCCCCAGCATTTT. The V gene is TRBV15, the J gene TRBJ1-5; D might be TRBD1 (5 bases). The CDR3 spans 15 residues. V was cut by 0 bases and J by 7 bases, with 13 bases left in between. In germline, CDR1 is LNHNV, CDR2 YYDKDF (reference sequence).

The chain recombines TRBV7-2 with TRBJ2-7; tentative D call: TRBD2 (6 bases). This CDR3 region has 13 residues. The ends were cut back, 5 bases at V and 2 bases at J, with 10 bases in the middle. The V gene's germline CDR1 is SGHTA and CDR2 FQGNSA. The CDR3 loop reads CASSPWRAYEQYF. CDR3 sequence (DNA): TGTGCCAGCAGCCCGTGGAGGGCCTACGAGCAGTACTTC. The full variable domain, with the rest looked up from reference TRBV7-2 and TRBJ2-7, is GAGVSQSPSNKVTEKGKDVELRCDPISGHTALYWYRQSLGQGLEFLIYFQGNSAPDKSGLPSDRFSAERTGGSVSTLTIQRTQQEDSAVYLCASSPWRAYEQYFGPGTRLTVT.

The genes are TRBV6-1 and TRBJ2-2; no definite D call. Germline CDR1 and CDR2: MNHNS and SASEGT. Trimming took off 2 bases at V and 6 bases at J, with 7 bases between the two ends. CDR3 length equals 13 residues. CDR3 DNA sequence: TGTGCCAGCAGTGAATGGCAAGCCGGGGAGCTGTTTTTT. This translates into CASSEWQAGELFF.

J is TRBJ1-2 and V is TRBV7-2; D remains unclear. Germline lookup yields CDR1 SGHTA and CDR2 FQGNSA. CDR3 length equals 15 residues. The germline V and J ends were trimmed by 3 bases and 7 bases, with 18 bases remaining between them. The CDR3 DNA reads TGTGCCAGCAGCTTTTACGGGAGAACAGTTGGTGGCTACACCTTC. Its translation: CASSFYGRTVGGYTF.

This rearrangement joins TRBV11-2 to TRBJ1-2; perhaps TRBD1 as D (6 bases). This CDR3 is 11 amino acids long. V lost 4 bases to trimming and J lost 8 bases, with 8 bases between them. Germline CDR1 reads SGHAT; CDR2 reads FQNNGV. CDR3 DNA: TGTGCCAGCAGCTCGGACAGAGGCTACACCTTC. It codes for CASSSDRGYTF.

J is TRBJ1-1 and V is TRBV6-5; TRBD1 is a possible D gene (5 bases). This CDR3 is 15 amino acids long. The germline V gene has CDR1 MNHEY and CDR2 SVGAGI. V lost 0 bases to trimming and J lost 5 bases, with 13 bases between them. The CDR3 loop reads CASSYSTFQGTEAFF. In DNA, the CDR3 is TGTGCCAGCAGTTACTCGACCTTTCAGGGAACTGAAGCTTTCTTT.

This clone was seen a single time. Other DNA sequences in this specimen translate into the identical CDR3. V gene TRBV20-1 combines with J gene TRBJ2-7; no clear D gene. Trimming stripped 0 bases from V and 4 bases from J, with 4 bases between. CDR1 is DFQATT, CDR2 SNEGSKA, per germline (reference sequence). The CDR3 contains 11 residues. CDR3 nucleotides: TGCAGTGCTAGAGACACATACGAGCAGTACTTC. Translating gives CSARDTYEQYF.

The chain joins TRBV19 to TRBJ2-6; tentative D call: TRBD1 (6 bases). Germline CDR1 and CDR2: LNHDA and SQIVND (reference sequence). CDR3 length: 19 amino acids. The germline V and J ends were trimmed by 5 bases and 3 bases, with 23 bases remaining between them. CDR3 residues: CASSDIKGRGYSGANVLTF. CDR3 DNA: TGTGCCAGTAGTGACATTAAGGGCAGGGGCTATAGTGGGGCCAACGTCCTGACTTTC. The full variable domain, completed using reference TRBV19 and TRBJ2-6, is DGGITQSPKYLFRKEGQNVTLSCEQNLNHDAMYWYRQDPGQGLRLIYYSQIVNDFQKGDIAEGYSVSREKKESFPLTVTSAQKNPTAFYLCASSDIKGRGYSGANVLTFGAGSRLTVL.

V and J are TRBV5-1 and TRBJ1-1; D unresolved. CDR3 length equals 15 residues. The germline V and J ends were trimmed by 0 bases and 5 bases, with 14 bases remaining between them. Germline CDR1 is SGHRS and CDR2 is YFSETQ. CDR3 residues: CASSLEPGRVTEAFF. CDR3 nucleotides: TGCGCCAGCAGCTTGGAACCGGGGAGAGTGACTGAAGCTTTCTTT.

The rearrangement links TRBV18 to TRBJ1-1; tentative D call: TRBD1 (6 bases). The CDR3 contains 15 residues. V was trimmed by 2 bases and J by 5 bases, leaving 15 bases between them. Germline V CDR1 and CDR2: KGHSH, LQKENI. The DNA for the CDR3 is TGTGCCAGCTCACCATTGGGGGGGCGAGAGACTGAAGCTTTCTTT. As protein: CASSPLGGRETEAFF.

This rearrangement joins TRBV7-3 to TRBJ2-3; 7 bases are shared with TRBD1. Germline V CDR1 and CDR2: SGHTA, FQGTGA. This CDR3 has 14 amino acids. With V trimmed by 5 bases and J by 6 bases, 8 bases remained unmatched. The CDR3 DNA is TGTGCCAGCAGCCCAGGACAGGTGCTGGATACGCAGTATTTT. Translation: CASSPGQVLDTQYF.

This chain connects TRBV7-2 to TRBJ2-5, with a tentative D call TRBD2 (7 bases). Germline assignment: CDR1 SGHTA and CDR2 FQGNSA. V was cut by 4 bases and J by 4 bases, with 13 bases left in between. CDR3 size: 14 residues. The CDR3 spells CASSSSGGGETQYF. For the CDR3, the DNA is TGTGCCAGCAGCTCTTCGGGGGGCGGAGAGACCCAGTACTTC.

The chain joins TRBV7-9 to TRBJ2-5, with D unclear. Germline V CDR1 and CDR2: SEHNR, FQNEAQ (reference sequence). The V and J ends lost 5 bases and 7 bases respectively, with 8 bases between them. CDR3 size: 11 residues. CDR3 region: CASSPVGTQYF. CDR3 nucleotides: TGTGCCAGCAGCCCGGTTGGGACCCAGTACTTC.

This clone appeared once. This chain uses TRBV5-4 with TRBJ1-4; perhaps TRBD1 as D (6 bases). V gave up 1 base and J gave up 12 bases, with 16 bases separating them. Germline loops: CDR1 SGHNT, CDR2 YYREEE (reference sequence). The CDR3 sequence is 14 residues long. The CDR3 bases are TGTGCCAGCAGCTTGAAGACAGGTGCCGAGGAACTGTTTTTT. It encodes CASSLKTGAEELFF.

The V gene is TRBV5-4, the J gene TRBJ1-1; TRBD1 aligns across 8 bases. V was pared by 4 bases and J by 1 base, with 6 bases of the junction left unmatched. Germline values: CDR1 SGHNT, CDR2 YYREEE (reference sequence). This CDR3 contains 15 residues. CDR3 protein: CASSTRTGKNTEAFF. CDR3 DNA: TGTGCCAGCAGCACACGGACAGGGAAGAACACTGAAGCTTTCTTT.

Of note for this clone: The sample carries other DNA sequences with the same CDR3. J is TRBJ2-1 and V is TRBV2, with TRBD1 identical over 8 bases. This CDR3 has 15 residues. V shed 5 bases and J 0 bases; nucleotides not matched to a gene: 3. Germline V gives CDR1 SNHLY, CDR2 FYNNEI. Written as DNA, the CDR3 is TGTGCCAGCAGTAGACAGGGGAGCTCCTACAATGAGCAGTTCTTC. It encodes CASSRQGSSYNEQFF.

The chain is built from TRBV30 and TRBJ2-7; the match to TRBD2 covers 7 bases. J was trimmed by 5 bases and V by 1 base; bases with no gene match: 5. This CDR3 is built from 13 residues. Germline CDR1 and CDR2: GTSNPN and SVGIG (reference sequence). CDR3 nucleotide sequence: TGTGCCTGGAGTGGGGGGGGGACCCACGAGCAGTACTTC. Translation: CAWSGGGTHEQYF.

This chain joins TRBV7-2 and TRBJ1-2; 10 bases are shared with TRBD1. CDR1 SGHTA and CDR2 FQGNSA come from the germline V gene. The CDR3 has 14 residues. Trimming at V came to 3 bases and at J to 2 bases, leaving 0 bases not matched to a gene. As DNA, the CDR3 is TGTGCCAGCAGCTTGGGACAGGGGAACTATGGCTACACCTTC. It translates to CASSLGQGNYGYTF.

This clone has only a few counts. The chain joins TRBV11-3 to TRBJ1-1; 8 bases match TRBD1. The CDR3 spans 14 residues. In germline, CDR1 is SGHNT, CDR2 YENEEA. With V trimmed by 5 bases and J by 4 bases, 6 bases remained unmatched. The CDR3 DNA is TGTGCCAGCAGCCCAGGGGGCGTCGCCACTGAAGCTTTCTTT. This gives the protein CASSPGGVATEAFF.

The CDR3 nucleotides read TGTGCCAGTGGGCAGGGGTTCCCTGGCTACACCTTC. Its translation is CASGQGFPGYTF. The chain combines TRBV19 with TRBJ1-2, with a possible D match to TRBD1 (6 bases). The CDR3 spans 12 residues. Germline V gene sequence: CDR1 LNHDA, CDR2 SQIVND (reference sequence). The germline V and J ends were trimmed by 8 bases and 7 bases, with 14 bases remaining between them.

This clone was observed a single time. The CDR3 sequence is CASSPLPDRTGYEQYF. Here the CDR3 DNA reads TGTGCCAGCAGCCCCTTACCTGACAGGACTGGGTACGAGCAGTACTTC. J is TRBJ2-7 and V is TRBV7-2; D is perhaps TRBD1 (6 bases). There are 16 residues in the CDR3. V was shortened by 5 bases and J by 4 bases, with 21 bases between the two germline ends. From germline, CDR1 is SGHTA and CDR2 FQGNSA.

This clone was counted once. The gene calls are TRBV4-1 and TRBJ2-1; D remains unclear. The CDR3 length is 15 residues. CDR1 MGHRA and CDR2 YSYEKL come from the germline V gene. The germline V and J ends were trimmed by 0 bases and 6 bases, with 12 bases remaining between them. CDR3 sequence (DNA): TGCGCCAGCAGCCAAGATGGAGTAGCTGGCAATGAGCAGTTCTTC. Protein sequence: CASSQDGVAGNEQFF.

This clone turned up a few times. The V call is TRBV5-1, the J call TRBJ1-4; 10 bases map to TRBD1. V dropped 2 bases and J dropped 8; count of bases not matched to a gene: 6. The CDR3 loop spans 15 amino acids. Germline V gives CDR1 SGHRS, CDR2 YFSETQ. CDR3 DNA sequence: TGCGCCAGCAGCTTCGGGACAGGGGATGGCGAAAAACTGTTTTTT. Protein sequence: CASSFGTGDGEKLFF.

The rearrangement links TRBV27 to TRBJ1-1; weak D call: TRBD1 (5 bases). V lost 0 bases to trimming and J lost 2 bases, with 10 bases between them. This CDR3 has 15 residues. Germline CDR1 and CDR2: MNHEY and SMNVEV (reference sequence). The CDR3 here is CASSLSGRANTEAFF. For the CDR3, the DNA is TGTGCCAGCAGTTTATCGGGCAGGGCAAACACTGAAGCTTTCTTT.

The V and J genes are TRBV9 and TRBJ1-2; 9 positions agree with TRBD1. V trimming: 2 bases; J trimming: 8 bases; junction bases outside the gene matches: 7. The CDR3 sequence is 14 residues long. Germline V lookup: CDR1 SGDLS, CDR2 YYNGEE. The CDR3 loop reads CASSVLGQGYGYTF. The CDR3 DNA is TGTGCCAGCAGCGTCCTGGGACAGGGATACGGCTACACCTTC.

In DNA, the CDR3 is TGCAGCGTTGTGTTACAGGGAAAGACCCAGTACTTC. It specifies CSVVLQGKTQYF. The V call is TRBV29-1, the J call TRBJ2-5, with D possibly matching TRBD1 (6 bases). Trimming stripped 4 bases from V and 6 bases from J, with 12 bases between. The CDR3 length is 12 residues. The germline gives CDR1 SQVTM, CDR2 ANQGSEA.